This record covers a single T cell receptor (beta chain). This sample was taken from a study of blood T cell repertoires in COVID-19. Study at large: Whether acute or convalescent, the COVID-19 samples came from the United States, Italy and Spain. From T cells, B-cell-depleted T cells, or PBMCs came the material, which was cDNA or gDNA.

Under the authors' procedure: Scientists estimated how many nucleated cells there were by amplifying reference gene primers. Profiling relied on immunoSEQ multiplex PCR, and the TCRdb table lists in-frame clones only, not all of them. V and J calls and clone size are given by that table; D and trimming were obtained from the DNA. The repertoire has over 70,000 clones, about 80% of them found once; the top ten carry approximately 10%. The source of this sequence is a woman between 70 and 85 years old with acute or convalescent COVID-19. The specimen sequenced was peripheral blood.

The chain's CDR3 is CASGSRGDYEQYF. The CDR3 DNA follows: TGTGCCAGCGGATCCAGGGGAGACTACGAGCAGTACTTC. The gene calls are TRBV12-3 or TRBV12-4 and TRBJ2-7, with D possibly TRBD1 on 6 matching bases. CDR3 size: 13 residues. Between the trimmed V and J ends, which lost 8 bases and 3 bases, there was a span of 14 bases.